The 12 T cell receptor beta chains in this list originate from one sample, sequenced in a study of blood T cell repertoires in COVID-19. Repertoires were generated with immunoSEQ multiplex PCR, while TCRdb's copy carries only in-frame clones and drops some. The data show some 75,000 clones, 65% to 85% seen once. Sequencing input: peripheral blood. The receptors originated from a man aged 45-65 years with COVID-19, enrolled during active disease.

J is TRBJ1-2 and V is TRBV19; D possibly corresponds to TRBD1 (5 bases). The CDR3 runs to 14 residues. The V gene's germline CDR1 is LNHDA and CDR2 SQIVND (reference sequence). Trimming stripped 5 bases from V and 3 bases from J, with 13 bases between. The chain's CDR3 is CASSFSGNDYGYTF. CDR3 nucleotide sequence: TGTGCCAGTAGTTTCTCAGGGAATGACTATGGCTACACCTTC.

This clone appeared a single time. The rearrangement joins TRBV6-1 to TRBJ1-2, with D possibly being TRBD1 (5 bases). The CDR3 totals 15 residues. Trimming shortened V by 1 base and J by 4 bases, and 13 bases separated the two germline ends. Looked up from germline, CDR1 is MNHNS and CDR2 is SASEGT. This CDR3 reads CASSEGQPPVYGYTF. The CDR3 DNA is TGTGCCAGCAGTGAAGGACAGCCTCCAGTCTATGGCTACACCTTC.

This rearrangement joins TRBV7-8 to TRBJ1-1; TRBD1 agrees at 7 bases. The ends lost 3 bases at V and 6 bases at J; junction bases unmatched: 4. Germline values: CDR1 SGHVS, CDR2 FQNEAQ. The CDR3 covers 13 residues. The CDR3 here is CASSFKGASEAFF. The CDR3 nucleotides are TGTGCCAGCAGCTTCAAGGGGGCCTCTGAAGCTTTCTTT.

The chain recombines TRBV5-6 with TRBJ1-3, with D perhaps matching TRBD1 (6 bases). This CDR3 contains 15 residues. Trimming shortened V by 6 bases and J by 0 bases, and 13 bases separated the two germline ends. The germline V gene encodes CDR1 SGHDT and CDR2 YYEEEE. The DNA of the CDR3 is TGTGCCAGCACCATGACAGGACTCTCTGGAAACACCATATATTTT. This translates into CASTMTGLSGNTIYF.

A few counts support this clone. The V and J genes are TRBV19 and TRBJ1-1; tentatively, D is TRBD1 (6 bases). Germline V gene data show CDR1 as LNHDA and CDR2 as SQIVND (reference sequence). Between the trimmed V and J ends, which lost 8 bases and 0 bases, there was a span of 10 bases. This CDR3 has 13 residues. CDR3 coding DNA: TGTGCCAGTGCCGGGACATTGAACACTGAAGCTTTCTTT. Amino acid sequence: CASAGTLNTEAFF.

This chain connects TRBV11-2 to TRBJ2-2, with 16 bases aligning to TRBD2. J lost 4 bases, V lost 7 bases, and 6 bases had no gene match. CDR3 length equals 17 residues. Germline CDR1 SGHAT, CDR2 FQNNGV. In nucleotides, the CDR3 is TGTGCCAGCATGGGACTAGCGGGAGGGCCAGGCACCGGGGAGCTGTTTTTT. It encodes CASMGLAGGPGTGELFF.

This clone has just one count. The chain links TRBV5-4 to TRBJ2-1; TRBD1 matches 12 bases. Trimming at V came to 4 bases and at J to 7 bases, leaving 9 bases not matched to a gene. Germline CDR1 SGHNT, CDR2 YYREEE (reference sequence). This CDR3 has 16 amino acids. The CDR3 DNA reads TGTGCCAGCAGCCTTGGGGGACAGGGGGCTTGGAATGAGCAGTTCTTC. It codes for CASSLGGQGAWNEQFF.

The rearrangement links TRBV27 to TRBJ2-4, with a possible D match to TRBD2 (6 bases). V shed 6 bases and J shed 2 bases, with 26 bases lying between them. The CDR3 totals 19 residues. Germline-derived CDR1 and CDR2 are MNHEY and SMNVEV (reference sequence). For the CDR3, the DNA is TGTGCCAGCAGCCGAAGCCAACCCGGGGGAGTTCCTTCCAAAAACATTCAGTACTTC. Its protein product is CASSRSQPGGVPSKNIQYF.

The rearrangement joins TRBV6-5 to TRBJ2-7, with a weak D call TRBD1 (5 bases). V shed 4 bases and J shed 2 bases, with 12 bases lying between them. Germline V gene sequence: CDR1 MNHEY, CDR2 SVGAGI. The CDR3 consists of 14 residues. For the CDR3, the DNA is TGTGCCAGCAGTTGGCGGACAAAGACCTACGAGCAGTACTTC. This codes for CASSWRTKTYEQYF.

CDR3 region: CASSPRGQGLRPGELFF. In DNA form, the CDR3 reads TGTGCCAGCAGCCCCCGGGGCCAGGGGCTGAGGCCCGGGGAGCTGTTTTTT. The rearrangement uses TRBV14 and TRBJ2-2, with D perhaps matching TRBD1 (6 bases). The CDR3 extends over 17 amino acids. Per the germline V gene, CDR1 is SGHDN and CDR2 is FVKESK. The V end was cut by 4 bases, the J end by 6 bases, with 21 bases between.

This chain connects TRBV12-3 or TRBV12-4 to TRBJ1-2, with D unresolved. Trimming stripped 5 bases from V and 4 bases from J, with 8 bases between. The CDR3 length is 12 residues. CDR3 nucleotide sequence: TGTGCCAGCAGTCCGCGTCTCTATGGCTACACCTTC. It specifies CASSPRLYGYTF.

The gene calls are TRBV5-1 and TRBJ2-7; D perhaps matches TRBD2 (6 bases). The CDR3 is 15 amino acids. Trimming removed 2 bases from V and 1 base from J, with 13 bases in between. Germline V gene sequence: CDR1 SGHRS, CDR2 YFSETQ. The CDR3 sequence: CASSFLEGGSYEQYF. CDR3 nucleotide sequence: TGCGCCAGCAGCTTCTTGGAGGGTGGGTCCTACGAGCAGTACTTC.